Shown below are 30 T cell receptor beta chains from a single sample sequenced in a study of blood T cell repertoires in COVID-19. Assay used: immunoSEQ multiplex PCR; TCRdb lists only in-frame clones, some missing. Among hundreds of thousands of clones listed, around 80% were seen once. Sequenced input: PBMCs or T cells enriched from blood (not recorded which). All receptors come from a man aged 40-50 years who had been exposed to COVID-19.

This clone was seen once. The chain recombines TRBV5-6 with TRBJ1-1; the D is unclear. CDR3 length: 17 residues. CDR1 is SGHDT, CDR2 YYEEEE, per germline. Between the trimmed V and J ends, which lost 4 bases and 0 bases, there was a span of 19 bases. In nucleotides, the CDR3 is TGTGCCAGCAGCAGCATAAGACAAGGTTTAATGAACACTGAAGCTTTCTTT. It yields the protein CASSSIRQGLMNTEAFF.

CDR3 DNA: TGTGCCAGCAGCTTGATAGCCCGCGGTTGGTTGGACTATGGCTACACCTTC. Protein sequence: CASSLIARGWLDYGYTF. The chain employs TRBV5-6 and TRBJ1-2, with D unclear. V lost 1 base and J 3 bases, leaving 19 bases between the germline ends. The CDR3 runs to 17 residues. CDR1 is SGHDT and CDR2 is YYEEEE in the germline V gene.

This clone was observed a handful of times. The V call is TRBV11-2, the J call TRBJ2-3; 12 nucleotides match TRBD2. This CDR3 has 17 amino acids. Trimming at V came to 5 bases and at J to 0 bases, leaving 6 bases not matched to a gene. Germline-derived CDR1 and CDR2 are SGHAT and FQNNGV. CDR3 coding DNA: TGTGCCAGCAGCACAACTAGCGGGAGGCCCAGCACAGATACGCAGTATTTT. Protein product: CASSTTSGRPSTDTQYF.

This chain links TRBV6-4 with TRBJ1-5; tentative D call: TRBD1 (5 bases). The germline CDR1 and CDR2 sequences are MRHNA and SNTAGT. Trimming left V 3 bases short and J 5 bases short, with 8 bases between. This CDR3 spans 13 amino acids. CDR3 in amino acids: CASSEGRDQPQHF. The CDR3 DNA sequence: TGTGCCAGCAGTGAGGGCAGGGATCAGCCCCAGCATTTT.

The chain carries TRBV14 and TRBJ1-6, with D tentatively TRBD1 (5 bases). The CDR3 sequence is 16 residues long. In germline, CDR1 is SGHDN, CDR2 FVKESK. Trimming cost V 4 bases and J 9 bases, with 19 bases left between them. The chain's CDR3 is CASSPRQAGMTSPLHF. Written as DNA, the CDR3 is TGTGCCAGCAGCCCGAGGCAAGCAGGGATGACTTCACCCCTCCACTTT.

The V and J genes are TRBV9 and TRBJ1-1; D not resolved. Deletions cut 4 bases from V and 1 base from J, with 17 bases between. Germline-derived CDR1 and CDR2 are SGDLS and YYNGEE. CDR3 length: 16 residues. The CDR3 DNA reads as TGTGCCAGCAGCCTAGCTGGCCAACATCGGAACACTGAAGCTTTCTTT. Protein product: CASSLAGQHRNTEAFF.

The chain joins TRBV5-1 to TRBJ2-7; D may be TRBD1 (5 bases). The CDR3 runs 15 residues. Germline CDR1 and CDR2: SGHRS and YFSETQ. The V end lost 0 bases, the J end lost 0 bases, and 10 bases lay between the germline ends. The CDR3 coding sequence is TGCGCCAGCAGCTTGGGACAGACGAGCTCCTACGAGCAGTACTTC. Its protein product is CASSLGQTSSYEQYF.

The chain's CDR3 is CAISPQGANTGELFF. The CDR3 DNA reads TGTGCCATCAGTCCTCAGGGGGCGAACACCGGGGAGCTGTTTTTT. The chain couples TRBV10-3 to TRBJ2-2; 7 bases are shared with TRBD1. Trimming removed 5 bases from V and 0 bases from J; junction bases left unmatched: 3. Looked up from germline, CDR1 is ENHRY and CDR2 is SYGVKD. The CDR3 runs to 15 residues.

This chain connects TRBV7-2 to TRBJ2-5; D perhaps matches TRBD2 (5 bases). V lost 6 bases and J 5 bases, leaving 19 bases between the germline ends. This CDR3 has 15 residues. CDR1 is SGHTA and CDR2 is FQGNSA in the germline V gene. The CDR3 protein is CASRPSPGSGETQYF. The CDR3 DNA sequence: TGTGCCAGCAGGCCAAGCCCGGGGTCTGGGGAGACCCAGTACTTC.

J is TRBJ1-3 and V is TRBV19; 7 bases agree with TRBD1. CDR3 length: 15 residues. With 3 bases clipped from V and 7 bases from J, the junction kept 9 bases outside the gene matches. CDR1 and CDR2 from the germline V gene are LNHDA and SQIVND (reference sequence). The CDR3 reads CASSIGGQARNTIYF. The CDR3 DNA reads TGTGCCAGTAGTATCGGCGGACAGGCACGGAACACCATATATTTT.

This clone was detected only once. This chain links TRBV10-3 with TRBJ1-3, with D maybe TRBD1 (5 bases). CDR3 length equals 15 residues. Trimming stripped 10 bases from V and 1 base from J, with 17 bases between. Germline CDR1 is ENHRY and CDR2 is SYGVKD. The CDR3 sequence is CASAPGRGSGNTIYF. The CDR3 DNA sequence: TGTGCCAGCGCTCCGGGACGGGGGTCTGGAAACACCATATATTTT.

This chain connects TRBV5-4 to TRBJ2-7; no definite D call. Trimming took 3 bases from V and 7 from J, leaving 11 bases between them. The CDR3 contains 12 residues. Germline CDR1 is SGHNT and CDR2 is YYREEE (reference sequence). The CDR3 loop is CASSSTPREQYF. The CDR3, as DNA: TGTGCCAGCAGCTCCACCCCCAGGGAGCAGTACTTC.

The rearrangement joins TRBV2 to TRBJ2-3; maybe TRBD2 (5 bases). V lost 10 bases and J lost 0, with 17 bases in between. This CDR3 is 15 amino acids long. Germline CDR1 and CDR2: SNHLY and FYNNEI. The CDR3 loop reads CATAGSATSTDTQYF. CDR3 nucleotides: TGTGCCACCGCGGGCAGCGCGACTAGCACAGATACGCAGTATTTT. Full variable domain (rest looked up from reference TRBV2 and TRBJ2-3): EPEVTQTPSHQVTQMGQEVILRCVPISNHLYFYWYRQILGQKVEFLVSFYNNEISEKSEIFDDQFSVERPDGSNFTLKIRSTKLEDSAMYFCATAGSATSTDTQYFGPGTRLTVL.

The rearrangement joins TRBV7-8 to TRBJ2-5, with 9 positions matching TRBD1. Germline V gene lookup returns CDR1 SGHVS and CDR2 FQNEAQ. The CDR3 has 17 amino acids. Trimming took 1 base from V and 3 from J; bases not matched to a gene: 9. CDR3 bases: TGTGCCAGCAGCTTAGAGCGACAGGGGGTTAAAAAAGAGACCCAGTACTTC. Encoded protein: CASSLERQGVKKETQYF.

This CDR3 reads CASSQVRLAGGPHTDTQYF. CDR3 coding DNA: TGTGCCAGCAGCCAAGTGAGACTAGCGGGAGGGCCTCACACAGATACGCAGTATTTT. The rearrangement links TRBV3-1 (or the pseudogene TRBV3-2) to TRBJ2-3; 14 nucleotides line up with TRBD2. Germline CDR1 and CDR2: LGHDT and YNNKEL (reference sequence). The CDR3 length is 19 residues. V lost 1 base, J lost 2 bases, and 8 bases stayed unmatched.

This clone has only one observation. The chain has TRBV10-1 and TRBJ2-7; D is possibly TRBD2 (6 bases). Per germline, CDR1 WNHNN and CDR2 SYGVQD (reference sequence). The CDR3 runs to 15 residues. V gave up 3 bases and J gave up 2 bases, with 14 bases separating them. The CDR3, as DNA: TGCGCCAGCAGTGATACTACTAGCCGAGCCTACGAGCAGTACTTC. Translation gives CASSDTTSRAYEQYF.

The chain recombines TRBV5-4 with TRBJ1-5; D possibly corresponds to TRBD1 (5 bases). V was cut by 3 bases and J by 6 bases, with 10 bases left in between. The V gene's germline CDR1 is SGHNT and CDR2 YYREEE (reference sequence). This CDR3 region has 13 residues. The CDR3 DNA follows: TGTGCCAGCAGCTCCGATGACAGTCAGCCCCAGCATTTT. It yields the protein CASSSDDSQPQHF. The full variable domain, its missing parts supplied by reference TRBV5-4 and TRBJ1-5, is ETGVTQSPTHLIKTRGQQVTLRCSSQSGHNTVSWYQQALGQGPQFIFQYYREEENGRGNFPPRFSGLQFPNYSSELNVNALELDDSALYLCASSSDDSQPQHFGDGTRLSIL.

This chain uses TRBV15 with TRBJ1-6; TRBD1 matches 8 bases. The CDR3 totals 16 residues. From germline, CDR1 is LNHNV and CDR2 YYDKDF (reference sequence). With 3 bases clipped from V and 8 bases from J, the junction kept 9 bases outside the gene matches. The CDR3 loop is CATSRSQGAADSPLHF. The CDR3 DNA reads TGTGCCACCAGCAGGTCTCAGGGGGCGGCGGATTCACCCCTCCACTTT.

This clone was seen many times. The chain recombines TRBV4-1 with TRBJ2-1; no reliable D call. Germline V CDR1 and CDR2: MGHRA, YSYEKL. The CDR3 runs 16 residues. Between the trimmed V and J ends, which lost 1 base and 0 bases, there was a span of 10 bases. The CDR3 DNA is TGCGCCAGCAGCCAAGCGTCTAGTATCTCCTACAATGAGCAGTTCTTC. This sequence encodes CASSQASSISYNEQFF.

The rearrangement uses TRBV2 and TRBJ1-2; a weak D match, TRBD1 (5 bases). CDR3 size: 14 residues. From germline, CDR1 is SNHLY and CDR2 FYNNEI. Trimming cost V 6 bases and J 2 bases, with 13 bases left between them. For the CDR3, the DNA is TGTGCCAGCAGGGAGACCGGGGGGAACTATGGCTACACCTTC. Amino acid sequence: CASRETGGNYGYTF.

The CDR3 sequence is CASSQQRLAGDWGKETQYF. The CDR3 DNA reads as TGCGCCAGCAGCCAACAAAGACTAGCGGGAGATTGGGGAAAAGAGACCCAGTACTTC. The chain joins TRBV4-1 to TRBJ2-5, with 12 bases matching TRBD2. V lost 2 bases and J lost 3; bases outside the gene matches: 13. This CDR3 is 19 amino acids long. In germline, CDR1 is MGHRA, CDR2 YSYEKL.

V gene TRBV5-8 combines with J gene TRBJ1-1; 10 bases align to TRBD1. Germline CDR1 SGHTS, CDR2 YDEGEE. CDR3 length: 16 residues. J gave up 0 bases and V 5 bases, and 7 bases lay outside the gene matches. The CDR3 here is CASRTGTGALNTEAFF. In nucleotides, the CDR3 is TGTGCCAGCAGAACCGGGACAGGGGCCCTGAACACTGAAGCTTTCTTT.

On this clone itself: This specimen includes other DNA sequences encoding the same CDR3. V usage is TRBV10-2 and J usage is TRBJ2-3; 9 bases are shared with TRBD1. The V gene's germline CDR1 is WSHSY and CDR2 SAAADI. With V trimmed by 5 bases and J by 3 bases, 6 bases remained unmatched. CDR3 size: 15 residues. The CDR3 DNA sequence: TGCGCCAGCAGTCCGGGACAGGGTGGGACAGATACGCAGTATTTT. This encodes CASSPGQGGTDTQYF.

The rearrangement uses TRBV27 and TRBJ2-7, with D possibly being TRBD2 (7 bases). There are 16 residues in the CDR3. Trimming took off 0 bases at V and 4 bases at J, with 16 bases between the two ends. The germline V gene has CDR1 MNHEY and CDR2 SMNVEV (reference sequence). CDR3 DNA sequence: TGTGCCAGCAGTTTATCGGGGGCGACTAGCCGGTACGAGCAGTACTTC. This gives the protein CASSLSGATSRYEQYF.

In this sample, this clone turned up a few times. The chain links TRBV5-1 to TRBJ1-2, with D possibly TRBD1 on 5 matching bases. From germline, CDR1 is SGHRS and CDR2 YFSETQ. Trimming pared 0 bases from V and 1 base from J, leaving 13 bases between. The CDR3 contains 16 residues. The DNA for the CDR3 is TGCGCCAGCAGCTTGGATTGGCCCGGGGGTAACTATGGCTACACCTTC. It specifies CASSLDWPGGNYGYTF.

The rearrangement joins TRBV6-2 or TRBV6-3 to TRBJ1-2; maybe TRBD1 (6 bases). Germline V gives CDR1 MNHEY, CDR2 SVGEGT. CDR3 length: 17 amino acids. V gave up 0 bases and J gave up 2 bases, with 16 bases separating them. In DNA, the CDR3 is TGTGCCAGCAGTTACTCGACCCGAGGGGGTAGGAACTATGGCTACACCTTC. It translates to CASSYSTRGGRNYGYTF.

The CDR3 is CASSLSPAGDYEQYF. DNA of the CDR3: TGTGCCAGCAGTTTATCGCCAGCGGGGGACTACGAGCAGTACTTC. The chain uses TRBV27 and TRBJ2-7, with TRBD2 identical over 8 bases. Germline values: CDR1 MNHEY, CDR2 SMNVEV (reference sequence). After removal of 0 bases from V and 3 bases from J, the junction contained 4 bases not matched to a gene. The CDR3 is made up of 15 amino acids.

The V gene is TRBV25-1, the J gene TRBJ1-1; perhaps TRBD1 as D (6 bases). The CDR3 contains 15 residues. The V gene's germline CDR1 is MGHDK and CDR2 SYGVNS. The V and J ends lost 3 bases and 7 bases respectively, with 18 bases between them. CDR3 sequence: CASSDDRKFFNEAFF. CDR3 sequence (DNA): TGTGCCAGCAGTGATGACAGGAAGTTTTTTAATGAAGCTTTCTTT.

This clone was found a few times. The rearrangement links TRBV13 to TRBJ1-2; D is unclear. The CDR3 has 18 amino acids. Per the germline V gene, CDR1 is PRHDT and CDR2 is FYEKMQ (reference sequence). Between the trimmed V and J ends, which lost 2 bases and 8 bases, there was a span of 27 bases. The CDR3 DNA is TGTGCCAGCAGCTTAAAGCCGGTCGCGGCACTCCCTACTGGAGGCTACACCTTC. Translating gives CASSLKPVAALPTGGYTF.

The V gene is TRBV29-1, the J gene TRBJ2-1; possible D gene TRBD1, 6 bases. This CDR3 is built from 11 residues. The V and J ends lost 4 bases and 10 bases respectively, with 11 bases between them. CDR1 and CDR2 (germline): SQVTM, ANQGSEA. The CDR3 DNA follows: TGCAGCGTTGTCAGGGGCCTCGAGCAGTTCTTC. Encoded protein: CSVVRGLEQFF.